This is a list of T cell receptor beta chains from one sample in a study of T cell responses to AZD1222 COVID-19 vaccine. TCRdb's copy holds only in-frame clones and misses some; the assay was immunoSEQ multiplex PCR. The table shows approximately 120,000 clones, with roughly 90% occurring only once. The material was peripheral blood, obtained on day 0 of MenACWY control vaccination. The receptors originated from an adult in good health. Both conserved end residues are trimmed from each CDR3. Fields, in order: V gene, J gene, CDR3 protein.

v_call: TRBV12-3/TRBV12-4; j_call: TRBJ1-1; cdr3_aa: ASSPRPGAF
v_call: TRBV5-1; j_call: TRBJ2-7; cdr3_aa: ASAPGTSGIYEQY
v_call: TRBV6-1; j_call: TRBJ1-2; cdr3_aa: ASSEGQDYGYT
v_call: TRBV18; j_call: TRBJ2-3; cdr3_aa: ASSPRLAGNTDTQY
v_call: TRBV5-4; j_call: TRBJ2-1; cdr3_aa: ASSTGWDPAGSEQF
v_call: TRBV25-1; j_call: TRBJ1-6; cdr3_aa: ASSDPTKGGPPLH
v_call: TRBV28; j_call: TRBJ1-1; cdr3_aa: ASSLSGAPEAF
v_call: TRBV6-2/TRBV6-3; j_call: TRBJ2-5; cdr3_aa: ASSYSKGAGVETQY
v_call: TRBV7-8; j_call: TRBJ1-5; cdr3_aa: ASRQGGASNQPQH
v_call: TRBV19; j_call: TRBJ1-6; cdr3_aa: ASSNRDSYNSPLH
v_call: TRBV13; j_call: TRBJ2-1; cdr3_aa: ASSLLGRLVRNEQF
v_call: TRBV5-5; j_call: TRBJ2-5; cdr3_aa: ASSFPDSGVRGETQY
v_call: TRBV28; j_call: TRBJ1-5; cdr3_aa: ASSLAPDRGFFGNQPQH
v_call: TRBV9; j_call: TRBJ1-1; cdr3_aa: ASSVGTANTEAF
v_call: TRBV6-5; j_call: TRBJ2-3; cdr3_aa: ASSYSLGPTQY
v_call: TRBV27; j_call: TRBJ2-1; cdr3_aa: ASATGGPYNEQF
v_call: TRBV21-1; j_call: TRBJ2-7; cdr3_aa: ASSKARQVYEQY
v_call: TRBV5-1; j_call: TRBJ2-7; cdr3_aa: ASSKLSGSFYEQY
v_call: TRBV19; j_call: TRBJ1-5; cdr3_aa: ASSIQGGPPYSNQPQH
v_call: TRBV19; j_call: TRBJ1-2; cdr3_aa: ASSPINDNYGYT
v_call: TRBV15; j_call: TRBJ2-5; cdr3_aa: ATSRVVGQGVETQY
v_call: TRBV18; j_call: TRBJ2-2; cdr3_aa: ASSPDGPGNTGELF
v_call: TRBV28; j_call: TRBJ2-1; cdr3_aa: ASGGLPSSYNEQF
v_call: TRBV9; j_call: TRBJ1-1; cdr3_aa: ASSEGARTEAF
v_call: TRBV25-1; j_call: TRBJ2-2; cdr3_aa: ASSEQGDTGELF
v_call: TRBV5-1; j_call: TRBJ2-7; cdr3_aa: ASSLGQGPYEQY
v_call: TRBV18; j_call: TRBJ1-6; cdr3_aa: ASSPADRSSYNSPLH
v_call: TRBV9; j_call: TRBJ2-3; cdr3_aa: ASSVDSADTQY
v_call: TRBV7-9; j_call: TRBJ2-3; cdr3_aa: ASGPDTQY